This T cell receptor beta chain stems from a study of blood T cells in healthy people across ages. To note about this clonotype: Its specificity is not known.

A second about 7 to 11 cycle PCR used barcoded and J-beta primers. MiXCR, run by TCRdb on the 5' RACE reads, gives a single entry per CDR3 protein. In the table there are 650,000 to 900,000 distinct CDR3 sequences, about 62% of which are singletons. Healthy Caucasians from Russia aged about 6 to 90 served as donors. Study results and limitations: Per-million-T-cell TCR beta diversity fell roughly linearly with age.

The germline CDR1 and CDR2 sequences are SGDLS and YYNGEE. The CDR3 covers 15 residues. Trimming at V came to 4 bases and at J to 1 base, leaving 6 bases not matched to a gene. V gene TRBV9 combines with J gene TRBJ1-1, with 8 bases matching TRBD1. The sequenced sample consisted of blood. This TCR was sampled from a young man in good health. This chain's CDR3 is CASSSGQGRNTEAFF. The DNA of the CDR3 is TGTGCCAGCAGCTCAGGACAGGGCAGGAACACTGAAGCTTTCTTT. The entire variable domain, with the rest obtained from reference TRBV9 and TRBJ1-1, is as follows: DSGVTQTPKHLITATGQRVTLRCSPRSGDLSVYWYQQSLDQGLQFLIQYYNGEERAKGNILERFSAQQFPDLHSELNLSSLELGDSALYFCASSSGQGRNTEAFFGQGTRLTVV.